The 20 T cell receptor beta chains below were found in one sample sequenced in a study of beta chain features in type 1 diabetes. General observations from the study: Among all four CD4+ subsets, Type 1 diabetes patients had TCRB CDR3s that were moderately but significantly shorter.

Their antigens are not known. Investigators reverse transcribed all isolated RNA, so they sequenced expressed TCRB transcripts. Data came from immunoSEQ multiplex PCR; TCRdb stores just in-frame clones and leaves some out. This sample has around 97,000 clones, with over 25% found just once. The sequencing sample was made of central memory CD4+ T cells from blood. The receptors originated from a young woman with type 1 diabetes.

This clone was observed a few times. CDR3 amino acids: CASTLATYSYEQYF. Written as DNA, the CDR3 is TGTGCCAGCACATTAGCGACGTATTCCTACGAGCAGTACTTC. This chain uses TRBV18 with TRBJ2-7; D possibly corresponds to TRBD2 (5 bases). With 8 bases removed from V and 1 base from J, the gap between germline ends came to 15 bases. The CDR3 has 14 residues. CDR1 and CDR2 from the germline V gene are KGHSH and LQKENI.

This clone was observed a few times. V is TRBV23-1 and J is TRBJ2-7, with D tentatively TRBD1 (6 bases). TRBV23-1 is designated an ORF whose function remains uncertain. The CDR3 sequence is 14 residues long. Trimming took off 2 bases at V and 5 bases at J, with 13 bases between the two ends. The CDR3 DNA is TGCGCCAGCAGTCAACCCGCCCCAGGGGACGAGCAGTACGTC. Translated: CASSQPAPGDEQYV.

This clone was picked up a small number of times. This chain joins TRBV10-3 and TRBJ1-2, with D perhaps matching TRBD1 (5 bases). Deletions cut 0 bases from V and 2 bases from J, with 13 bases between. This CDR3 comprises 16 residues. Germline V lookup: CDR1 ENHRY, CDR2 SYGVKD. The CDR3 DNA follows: TGTGCCATCAGTGAGTCAGCCAGGCAGGGAAACTATGGCTACACCTTC. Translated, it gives CAISESARQGNYGYTF.

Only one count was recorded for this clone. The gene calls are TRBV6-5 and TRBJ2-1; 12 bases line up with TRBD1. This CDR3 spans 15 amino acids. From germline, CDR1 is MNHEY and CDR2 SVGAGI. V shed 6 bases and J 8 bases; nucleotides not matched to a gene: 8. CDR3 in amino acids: CASSLTGTGGDEQFF. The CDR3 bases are TGTGCCAGCAGCCTTACCGGGACAGGGGGCGATGAGCAGTTCTTC.

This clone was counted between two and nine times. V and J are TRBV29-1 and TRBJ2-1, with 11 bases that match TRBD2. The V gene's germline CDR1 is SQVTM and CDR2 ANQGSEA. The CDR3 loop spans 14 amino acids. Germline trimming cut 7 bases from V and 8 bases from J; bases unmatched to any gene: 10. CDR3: CSGIAGGLVDEQFF. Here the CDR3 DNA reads TGCAGCGGAATAGCGGGAGGGTTAGTTGATGAGCAGTTCTTC.

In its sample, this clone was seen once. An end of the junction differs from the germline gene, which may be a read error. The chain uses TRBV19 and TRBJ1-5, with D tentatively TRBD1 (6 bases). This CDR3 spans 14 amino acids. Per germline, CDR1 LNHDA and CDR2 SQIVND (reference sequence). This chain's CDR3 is CVSRDGGKSPAQHF. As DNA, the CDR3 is TGTGTCAGTAGAGATGGGGGCAAATCCCCAGCCCAGCATTTT.

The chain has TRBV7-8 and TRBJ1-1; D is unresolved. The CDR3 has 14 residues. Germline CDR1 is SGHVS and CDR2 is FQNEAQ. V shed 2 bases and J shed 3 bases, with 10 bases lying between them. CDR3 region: CASSLSEGYTEAFF. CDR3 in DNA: TGTGCCAGCAGCTTAAGTGAGGGTTACACTGAAGCTTTCTTT.

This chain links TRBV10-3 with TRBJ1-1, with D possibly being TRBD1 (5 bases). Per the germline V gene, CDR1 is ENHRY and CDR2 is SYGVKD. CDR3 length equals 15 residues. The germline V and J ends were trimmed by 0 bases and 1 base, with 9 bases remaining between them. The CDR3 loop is CAISESWQGNTEAFF. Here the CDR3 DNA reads TGTGCCATCAGTGAGTCCTGGCAGGGGAACACTGAAGCTTTCTTT.

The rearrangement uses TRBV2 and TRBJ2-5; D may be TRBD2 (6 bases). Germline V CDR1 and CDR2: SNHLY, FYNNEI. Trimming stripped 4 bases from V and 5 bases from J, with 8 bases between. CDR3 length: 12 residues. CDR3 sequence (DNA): TGTGCCAGCAGTGCCGGAGGGGAGACCCAGTACTTC. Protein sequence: CASSAGGETQYF.

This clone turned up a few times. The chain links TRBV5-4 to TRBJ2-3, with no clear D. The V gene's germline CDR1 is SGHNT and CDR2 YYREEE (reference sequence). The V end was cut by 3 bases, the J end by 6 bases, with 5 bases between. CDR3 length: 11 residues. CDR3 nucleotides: TGTGCCAGCAGCTCGCGGGATACGCAGTATTTT. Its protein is CASSSRDTQYF.

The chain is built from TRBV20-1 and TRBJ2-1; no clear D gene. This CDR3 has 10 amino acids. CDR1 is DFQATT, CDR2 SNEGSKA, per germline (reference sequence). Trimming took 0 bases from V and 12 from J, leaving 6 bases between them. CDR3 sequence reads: CSARDPWQFF. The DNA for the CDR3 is TGCAGTGCTAGAGACCCGTGGCAGTTCTTC.

The CDR3 bases are TGTGCCAGTAGTAACGGGGTCCCCGAAAACATTCAGTACTTC. Translation: CASSNGVPENIQYF. V and J are TRBV19 and TRBJ2-4; a possible D gene is TRBD2 (5 bases). V dropped 4 bases and J dropped 5 bases, with 12 bases sitting between them. This CDR3 is built from 14 residues. Germline CDR1 and CDR2: LNHDA and SQIVND (reference sequence).

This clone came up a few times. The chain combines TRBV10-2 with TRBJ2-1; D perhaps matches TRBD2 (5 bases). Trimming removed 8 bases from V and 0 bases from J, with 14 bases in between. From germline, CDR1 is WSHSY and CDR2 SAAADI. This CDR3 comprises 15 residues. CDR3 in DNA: TGCGCCAGCCCAACTAGACCATACTCCTACAATGAGCAGTTCTTC. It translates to CASPTRPYSYNEQFF.

CDR3 bases: TGCGCCAGCAGCCCGATCAGCGGCTACAATGAGCAGTTCTTC. It codes for CASSPISGYNEQFF. The chain links TRBV4-1 to TRBJ2-1, with a possible D match to TRBD2 (5 bases). CDR3 length equals 14 residues. Trimming left V 4 bases short and J 3 bases short, with 10 bases between. Germline-derived CDR1 and CDR2 are MGHRA and YSYEKL.

CDR3 amino acids: CASSLPGQASYEQYF. Here the CDR3 DNA reads TGTGCCAGCAGTCTACCGGGACAGGCCTCCTACGAGCAGTACTTC. The chain employs TRBV28 and TRBJ2-7, with TRBD1 matching over 8 bases. This CDR3 contains 15 residues. Per the germline V gene, CDR1 is MDHEN and CDR2 is SYDVKM. V lost 5 bases to trimming and J lost 0 bases; unmatched junction nucleotides: 6. The full variable domain, rest sourced from reference TRBV28 and TRBJ2-7, is DVKVTQSSRYLVKRTGEKVFLECVQDMDHENMFWYRQDPGLGLRLIYFSYDVKMKEKGDIPEGYSVSREKKERFSLILESASTNQTSMYLCASSLPGQASYEQYFGPGTRLTVT.

The CDR3 bases are TGTGCCAGCAGGACACAGGGGGCAGGAGAGACCCAGTACTTC. Translating gives CASRTQGAGETQYF. J is TRBJ2-5 and V is TRBV25-1, with TRBD1 matching 9 bases. CDR3 length: 14 amino acids. Germline lookup yields CDR1 MGHDK and CDR2 SYGVNS. V trimming: 6 bases; J trimming: 4 bases; junction bases outside the gene matches: 6.

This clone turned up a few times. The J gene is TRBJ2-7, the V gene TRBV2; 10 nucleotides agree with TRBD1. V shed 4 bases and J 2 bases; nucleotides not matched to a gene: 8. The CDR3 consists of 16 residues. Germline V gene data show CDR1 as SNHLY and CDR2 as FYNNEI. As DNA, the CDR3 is TGTGCCAGCAGTGGATCGGACAGGGGGATAACCTACGAGCAGTACGTC. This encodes CASSGSDRGITYEQYV.

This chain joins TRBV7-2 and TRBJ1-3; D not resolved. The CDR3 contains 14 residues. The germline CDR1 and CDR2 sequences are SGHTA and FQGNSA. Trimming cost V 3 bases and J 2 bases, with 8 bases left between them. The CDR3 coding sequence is TGTGCCAGCAGCTTGGGCCTCACTGGAAACACCATATATTTT. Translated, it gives CASSLGLTGNTIYF.

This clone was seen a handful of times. CDR3 bases: TGCAGCGTCTCCGGGACTAGCGGGAGCACCGGGGAGCTGTTTTTT. It yields the protein CSVSGTSGSTGELFF. The chain carries TRBV29-1 and TRBJ2-2; 14 bases agree with TRBD2. Germline CDR1 is SQVTM and CDR2 is ANQGSEA. V trimming: 6 bases; J trimming: 4 bases; junction bases outside the gene matches: 4. The CDR3 sequence is 15 residues long.

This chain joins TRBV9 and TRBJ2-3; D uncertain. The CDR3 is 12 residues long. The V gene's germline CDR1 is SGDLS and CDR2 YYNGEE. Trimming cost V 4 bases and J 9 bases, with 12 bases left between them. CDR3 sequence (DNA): TGTGCCAGCAGCCTAGGTGGGCACACGCAGTATTTT. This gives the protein CASSLGGHTQYF.